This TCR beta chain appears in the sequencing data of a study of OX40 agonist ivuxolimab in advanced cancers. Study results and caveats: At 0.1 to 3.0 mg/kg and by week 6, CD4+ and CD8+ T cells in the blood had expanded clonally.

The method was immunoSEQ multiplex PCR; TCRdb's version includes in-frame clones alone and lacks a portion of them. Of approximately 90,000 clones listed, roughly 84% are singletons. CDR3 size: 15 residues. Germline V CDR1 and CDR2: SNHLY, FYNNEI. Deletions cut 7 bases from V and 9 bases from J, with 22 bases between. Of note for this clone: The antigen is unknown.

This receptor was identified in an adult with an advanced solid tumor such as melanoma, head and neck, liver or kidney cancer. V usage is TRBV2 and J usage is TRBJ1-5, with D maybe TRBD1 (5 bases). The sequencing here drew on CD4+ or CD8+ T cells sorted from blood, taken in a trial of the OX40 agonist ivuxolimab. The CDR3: CASMEDRGRVWPQHF. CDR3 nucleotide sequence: TGTGCCAGCATGGAAGATCGAGGCAGGGTATGGCCCCAGCATTTT.